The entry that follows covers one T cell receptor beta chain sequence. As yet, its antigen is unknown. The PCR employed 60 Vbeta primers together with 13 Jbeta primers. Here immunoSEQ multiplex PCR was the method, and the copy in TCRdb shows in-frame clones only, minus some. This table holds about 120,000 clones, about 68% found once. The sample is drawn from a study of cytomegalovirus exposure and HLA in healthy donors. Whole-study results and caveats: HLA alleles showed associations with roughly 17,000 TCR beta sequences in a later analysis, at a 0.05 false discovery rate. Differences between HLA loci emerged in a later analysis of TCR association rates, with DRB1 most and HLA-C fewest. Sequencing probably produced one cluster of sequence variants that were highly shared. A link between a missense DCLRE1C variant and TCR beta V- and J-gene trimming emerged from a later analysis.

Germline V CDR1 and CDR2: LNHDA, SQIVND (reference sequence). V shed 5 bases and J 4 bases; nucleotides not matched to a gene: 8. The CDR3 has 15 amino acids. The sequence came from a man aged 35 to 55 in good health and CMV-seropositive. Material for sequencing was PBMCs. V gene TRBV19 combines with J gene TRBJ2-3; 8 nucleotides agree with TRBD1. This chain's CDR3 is CASSLDRVDADTQYF. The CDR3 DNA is TGTGCCAGTAGTCTGGACAGGGTGGATGCAGATACGCAGTATTTT. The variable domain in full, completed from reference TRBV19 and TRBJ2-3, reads DGGITQSPKYLFRKEGQNVTLSCEQNLNHDAMYWYRQDPGQGLRLIYYSQIVNDFQKGDIAEGYSVSREKKESFPLTVTSAQKNPTAFYLCASSLDRVDADTQYFGPGTRLTVL.